The 18 T cell receptor beta chains below all came from one sample that was sequenced in a study of Graves' ophthalmopathy and Graves' hyperthyroidism. Amplified material comprised TCR beta CDR3 regions derived from RNA transcripts. First-round RT-PCR relied on HTBI primers, and a second-round multiplex PCR came next. From the multiplex PCR reads, TCRdb called clonotypes with MiXCR, one entry per CDR3 protein. The sample shows about 740,000 distinct CDR3 sequences, roughly two fifths of them seen only once. The specimen sequenced was peripheral blood. All receptors come from an adult man with Graves' ophthalmopathy.

This clonotype was observed a single time. The V call is TRBV9, the J call TRBJ1-1, with 8 positions matching TRBD1. CDR1 and CDR2 from the germline V gene are SGDLS and YYNGEE. The J segment lost 4 bases and the V segment lost 5 bases, leaving 7 bases of the junction unmatched. The CDR3 contains 14 residues. The CDR3 is CASRNRGGGTEAFF. The CDR3 bases are TGTGCCAGCAGAAACAGGGGGGGGGGCACTGAAGCTTTCTTT. The whole variable domain, remainder taken from reference TRBV9 and TRBJ1-1, is DSGVTQTPKHLITATGQRVTLRCSPRSGDLSVYWYQQSLDQGLQFLIQYYNGEERAKGNILERFSAQQFPDLHSELNLSSLELGDSALYFCASRNRGGGTEAFFGQGTRLTVV.

This chain uses TRBV19 with TRBJ2-7; 9 bases are a match to TRBD1. V trimming: 8 bases; J trimming: 3 bases; junction bases outside the gene matches: 5. The length of the CDR3 is 13 residues. Per the germline V gene, CDR1 is LNHDA and CDR2 is SQIVND (reference sequence). The CDR3 bases are TGTGCCAGTTTGCGGACAGGGGACTACGAGCAGTACTTC. Translation: CASLRTGDYEQYF.

This chain links TRBV2 with TRBJ2-5; D is possibly TRBD1 or TRBD2 (5 bases each). V was cut by 8 bases and J by 1 base, with 14 bases left in between. Germline V gene sequence: CDR1 SNHLY, CDR2 FYNNEI. The CDR3 totals 14 residues. CDR3 residues: CASRIRGGQETQYF. In nucleotides, the CDR3 is TGTGCCAGCCGAATCCGGGGCGGCCAAGAGACCCAGTACTTC. Full variable domain (remainder filled in from reference TRBV2 and TRBJ2-5): EPEVTQTPSHQVTQMGQEVILRCVPISNHLYFYWYRQILGQKVEFLVSFYNNEISEKSEIFDDQFSVERPDGSNFTLKIRSTKLEDSAMYFCASRIRGGQETQYFGPGTRLLVL.

This chain links TRBV6-5 with TRBJ1-4; D gene uncertain. Germline V gene sequence: CDR1 MNHEY, CDR2 SVGAGI. The CDR3 spans 13 residues. With 5 bases removed from V and 6 bases from J, the gap between germline ends came to 10 bases. The CDR3 coding sequence is TGTGCCAGCAGTGAATGGGTGGATGAAAAACTGTTTTTT. It translates to CASSEWVDEKLFF.

The J gene is TRBJ2-3, the V gene TRBV7-9; tentative D call: TRBD1 (5 bases). This CDR3 contains 14 residues. Trimming pared 6 bases from V and 2 bases from J, leaving 12 bases between. CDR1 is SEHNR, CDR2 FQNEAQ, per germline (reference sequence). The CDR3 DNA reads TGTGCCAGCAGTCGGACACGCTCCACAGATACGCAGTATTTT. Its translation is CASSRTRSTDTQYF.

This rearrangement joins TRBV25-1 to TRBJ2-2; 7 bases are shared with TRBD2. Trimming at V came to 5 bases and at J to 5 bases, leaving 8 bases not matched to a gene. The germline gives CDR1 MGHDK, CDR2 SYGVNS. The CDR3 extends over 15 amino acids. The CDR3 sequence is CASSKRGRVTGELFF. In DNA form, the CDR3 reads TGTGCCAGCAGTAAGCGGGGCAGGGTGACCGGGGAGCTGTTTTTT.

This clonotype occurred a few times. The chain uses TRBV20-1 and TRBJ2-7, with TRBD2 matching 15 bases. Germline V gene data show CDR1 as DFQATT and CDR2 as SNEGSKA (reference sequence). V lost 6 bases, J lost 3 bases, and 3 bases stayed unmatched. This CDR3 spans 14 amino acids. CDR3 sequence: CSARTSGRGYEQYF. CDR3 DNA: TGCAGTGCACGGACTAGCGGGAGGGGCTACGAGCAGTACTTC.

This chain uses TRBV25-1 with TRBJ2-2; TRBD2 matches 13 bases. CDR1 and CDR2 from the germline V gene are MGHDK and SYGVNS. V was pared by 4 bases and J by 4 bases, with 3 bases of the junction left unmatched. The CDR3 is 16 amino acids. The CDR3 is CASSATSGGATGELFF. CDR3 coding DNA: TGTGCCAGCAGTGCTACTAGCGGGGGGGCCACCGGGGAGCTGTTTTTT.

The J gene is TRBJ1-2, the V gene TRBV20-1; the D is unclear. Trimming removed 6 bases from V and 7 bases from J, with 15 bases in between. This CDR3 is built from 12 residues. The germline gives CDR1 DFQATT, CDR2 SNEGSKA (reference sequence). Written as DNA, the CDR3 is TGCAGTGCCCCCCCCCGGGGTGGTGGCTACACCTTC. The encoded protein is CSAPPRGGGYTF.

This clonotype showed up many times. The genes are TRBV7-2 and TRBJ1-1; the D gene is possibly TRBD1 (6 bases). CDR1 and CDR2 from the germline V gene are SGHTA and FQGNSA. CDR3 length: 12 residues. Trimming took 6 bases from V and 8 from J, leaving 13 bases between them. CDR3: CASSPVGGEAFF. The CDR3 DNA reads as TGTGCCAGCAGTCCAGTGGGGGGCGAAGCTTTCTTT.

This clonotype has ten or more counts. This chain connects TRBV20-1 to TRBJ2-5; 8 bases agree with TRBD1. Germline-derived CDR1 and CDR2 are DFQATT and SNEGSKA (reference sequence). J gave up 5 bases and V 5 bases, and 10 bases lay outside the gene matches. The CDR3 contains 14 residues. CDR3: CSAGGSDRGETQYF. DNA of the CDR3: TGCAGTGCTGGAGGGAGTGACAGGGGCGAGACCCAGTACTTC.

The rearrangement uses TRBV20-1 and TRBJ2-5; 7 nucleotides align to TRBD2. The V gene's germline CDR1 is DFQATT and CDR2 SNEGSKA (reference sequence). This CDR3 has 15 residues. The V gene end was trimmed by 0 bases and the J gene end by 2 bases; junction bases not matched to a gene: 6. CDR3 nucleotide sequence: TGCAGTGCTAGAGATGGGGGGGTCAGTCAAGAGACCCAGTACTTC. Translated: CSARDGGVSQETQYF.

This clonotype came up many times. V usage is TRBV9 and J usage is TRBJ2-5, with 8 bases identical to TRBD2. The germline V gene has CDR1 SGDLS and CDR2 YYNGEE. The ends lost 4 bases at V and 2 bases at J; junction bases unmatched: 10. This CDR3 has 16 residues. CDR3 protein: CASSPEPSGPQETQYF. The DNA for the CDR3 is TGTGCCAGCAGCCCAGAACCTAGCGGGCCACAAGAGACCCAGTACTTC. The complete variable domain, with remaining parts taken from reference TRBV9 and TRBJ2-5, reads DSGVTQTPKHLITATGQRVTLRCSPRSGDLSVYWYQQSLDQGLQFLIQYYNGEERAKGNILERFSAQQFPDLHSELNLSSLELGDSALYFCASSPEPSGPQETQYFGPGTRLLVL.

The rearrangement uses TRBV19 and TRBJ1-5; 9 nucleotides line up with TRBD1. CDR3 length equals 14 residues. Germline V CDR1 and CDR2: LNHDA, SQIVND (reference sequence). V lost 2 bases to trimming and J lost 9 bases; unmatched junction nucleotides: 5. The CDR3 here is CASSIPGTGRPQHF. CDR3 coding DNA: TGTGCCAGTAGTATACCAGGGACAGGGCGGCCCCAGCATTTT.

This clonotype was detected only a few times. The V call is TRBV24-1, the J call TRBJ2-2; no definite D call. The V end lost 4 bases, the J end lost 1 base, and 3 bases lay between the germline ends. CDR1 and CDR2 from the germline V gene are KGHDR and SFDVKD. CDR3 length: 13 residues. CDR3 sequence: CATSEMNTGELFF. As DNA, the CDR3 is TGTGCCACCAGTGAGATGAACACCGGGGAGCTGTTTTTT.

On this clonotype: One end of the junction varies from germline; a read error may be responsible. This chain links TRBV7-9 with TRBJ2-5; D call uncertain. Germline loops: CDR1 SEHNR, CDR2 FQNEAQ (reference sequence). The CDR3 is 15 residues long. The CDR3 sequence: CASSLAHRSQETQYF. For the CDR3, the DNA is TGCGCCAGCAGCTTGGCCCACAGATCCCAAGAGACCCAGTACTTC.

V gene TRBV3-1 combines with J gene TRBJ2-7; 8 positions match TRBD1. This CDR3 spans 16 amino acids. The V gene end was trimmed by 2 bases and the J gene end by 0 bases; junction bases not matched to a gene: 6. CDR1 LGHDT and CDR2 YNNKEL come from the germline V gene (reference sequence). The CDR3 coding sequence is TGTGCCAGCAGCCAAAATACAGGGGGGAGCTCCTACGAGCAGTACTTC. Amino acids: CASSQNTGGSSYEQYF.

The chain uses TRBV5-1 and TRBJ2-7, with D unresolved. V dropped 1 base and J dropped 7 bases, with 15 bases sitting between them. The CDR3 is 14 residues long. The germline gives CDR1 SGHRS, CDR2 YFSETQ. CDR3 DNA sequence: TGCGCCAGCAGCTTGACGGGTAGCCACAATGAGCAGTACTTC. Residues: CASSLTGSHNEQYF.